The entry that follows covers one TCR beta chain sequence. Its target is not known. The CDR3 runs to 15 residues. Germline V gene lookup returns CDR1 DFQATT and CDR2 SNEGSKA (reference sequence). After removal of 6 bases from V and 3 bases from J, the junction contained 6 bases not matched to a gene. This entry belongs to a study of CD8 T cells in ankylosing spondylitis. Overall study findings and caveats: Disease-linked clones, CD8+, were relatively rare in peripheral blood. Some motif variants were previously reported in reactive arthritis synovial fluid and blood. Seemingly distinctive of ankylosing spondylitis blood was a TCR beta motif formed by eight highly homologous variants. Disease-linked clones reportedly showed significant enrichment in matched ankylosing spondylitis synovial fluid.

By quantitative 5'-RACE with molecular barcodes, the TCR beta libraries were made. TCRdb analysed the 5' RACE reads with MiXCR anew, one entry per CDR3 protein. The table records roughly 470,000 distinct CDR3 sequences, 26% of them present only once. Input material: blood, either unsorted or a sorted T cell fraction (not recorded which). The J gene is TRBJ2-3, the V gene TRBV20-1, with 13 bases lining up with TRBD2. The receptor comes from a male donor with ankylosing spondylitis. The CDR3 loop is CSAPLAGGFTDTQYF. CDR3 DNA: TGCAGTGCACCACTAGCGGGAGGGTTTACAGATACGCAGTATTTT.